Given below is one T cell receptor beta chain in context. Its target is not known. The germline V and J ends were trimmed by 7 bases and 0 bases, with 13 bases remaining between them. Germline CDR1 is MGHDK and CDR2 is SYGVNS. The CDR3 has 15 residues. Regions amplified from RNA transcripts were the TCR beta CDR3 regions. The primer set for the first-round RT-PCR of the TCR CDR3 was HTBI. TCRdb analysed the multiplex PCR reads with MiXCR anew, one entry per CDR3 protein. The sample lists approximately 640,000 distinct CDR3 sequences; less than 45% were seen once. A patient was excluded if there was uncontrolled infection, other autoimmune disease, pregnancy or lactation. These data are taken from a study of T cells in Graves' hyperthyroidism and ophthalmopathy. Study-wide results and limits: Blood also showed most of the thyroid clonotypes that were expanded above 0.001. Onset of ophthalmopathy came a median around 7.1 months after the model predicted it.

The chain couples TRBV25-1 to TRBJ1-3, with no clear D. This TCR came from an adult man with Graves' disease, either hyperthyroidism or ophthalmopathy (not recorded which). Input material: peripheral blood or thyroid tissue (not recorded which). CDR3 sequence reads: CASKGQVSSGNTIYF. The CDR3 nucleotides are TGTGCCAGCAAGGGCCAAGTCAGCTCTGGAAACACCATATATTTT.